The T cell receptor beta chain under discussion was sequenced for a study of shared clonotypes between healthy human individuals. General study points: A generally larger estimated richness was seen in naive subsets than in memory subsets.

This clone was seen just once. Its antigen is not identified. When replicate PCRs were run on sorted subsets, they used 200 ng DNA, some 33,000 T cell genomes. The method was immunoSEQ multiplex PCR; TCRdb's version includes in-frame clones alone and lacks a portion of them. The sample includes roughly 890,000 clones, 90% to 95% of them seen just once. The naive CD8 subset, CD45RO-negative cells positively selected for CCR7, excluded terminally differentiated effector memory CD45RA+ cells. Recent vaccinations or acute infections were absent in the healthy HIV-negative adult donors. With 1 base clipped from V and 4 bases from J, the junction kept 2 bases outside the gene matches. The CDR3 loop spans 17 amino acids. Germline-derived CDR1 and CDR2 are MGHDK and SYGVNS.

The chain uses TRBV25-1 and TRBJ2-2, with 14 bases matching TRBD2. Sequenced input: naive CD8+ T cells sorted from blood. The sequence was obtained from a man aged 30 to 45 in good health. CDR3 bases: TGTGCCAGCAGTGAATCCGGACTAGCGGGAGGCACCGGGGAGCTGTTTTTT. This codes for CASSESGLAGGTGELFF.